Below are 17 T cell receptor beta chains sequenced from a single sample in a study of blood T cells in healthy people across ages. Through a sample-barcoded 5' primer and a J-beta primer mix, a second PCR was run for about 6 to 11 cycles. TCRdb fed the 5' RACE reads into MiXCR, producing one record per CDR3 protein. In the table there are roughly 1.5 million distinct CDR3 sequences, less than 45% of which are singletons. Material for sequencing was blood. These receptors came from a woman under 30 in good health.

There are a few counts of this clonotype. The CDR3: CASSFAPGQETQYF. CDR3 bases: TGTGCCAGCAGTTTCGCCCCGGGACAAGAGACCCAGTACTTC. J is TRBJ2-5 and V is TRBV28; possibly TRBD2 for D (5 bases). Germline V gene lookup returns CDR1 MDHEN and CDR2 SYDVKM. CDR3 length equals 14 residues. V gave up 3 bases and J gave up 2 bases, with 10 bases separating them.

The V call is TRBV5-1, the J call TRBJ2-4, with D hard to call. V was pared by 0 bases and J by 7 bases, with 8 bases between. In germline, CDR1 is SGHRS, CDR2 YFSETQ. This CDR3 contains 13 residues. In DNA form, the CDR3 reads TGCGCCAGCAGCTTGGACCCGGTGAACATTCAGTACTTC. Translated: CASSLDPVNIQYF.

CDR3 nucleotide sequence: TGTGCCAGCAGCGTGGGGGACGCAGGGGCGAACACTGAAGCTTTCTTT. It is translated as CASSVGDAGANTEAFF. The gene calls are TRBV9 and TRBJ1-1; TRBD1 might be the D (6 bases). The germline gives CDR1 SGDLS, CDR2 YYNGEE. This CDR3 has 16 amino acids. The ends were cut back, 2 bases at V and 1 base at J, with 15 bases in the middle.

The rearrangement uses TRBV11-2 and TRBJ2-4; D is unclear. The germline V gene has CDR1 SGHAT and CDR2 FQNNGV. Trimming removed 3 bases at V and 13 bases at J, with 10 bases between. The CDR3 extends over 11 amino acids. CDR3 in amino acids: CASSFRHTQYF. The CDR3 region has the DNA TGTGCCAGCAGCTTCAGACATACCCAGTACTTC.

This chain links TRBV20-1 with TRBJ1-3; no firm D call. CDR1 is DFQATT and CDR2 is SNEGSKA in the germline V gene (reference sequence). V lost 3 bases, J lost 0 bases, and 9 bases lay in between. CDR3 length: 14 amino acids. CDR3: CSASIGSSGNTIYF. CDR3 DNA: TGCAGTGCTAGTATCGGTTCCTCTGGAAACACCATATATTTT.

The table lists this clonotype with many counts. The rearrangement links TRBV18 to TRBJ1-5; D is uncertain. V lost 6 bases and J lost 4, with 7 bases in between. In germline, CDR1 is KGHSH, CDR2 LQKENI. The CDR3 totals 12 residues. CDR3 nucleotides: TGTGCCAGCTCTCGGCCAAATCAGCCCCAGCATTTT. It is translated as CASSRPNQPQHF.

In its sample, this clonotype was seen a few times. The rearrangement joins TRBV7-8 to TRBJ2-1, with 9 bases lining up with TRBD2. Germline V lookup: CDR1 SGHVS, CDR2 FQNEAQ. V shed 10 bases and J 3 bases; nucleotides not matched to a gene: 10. This CDR3 region has 15 residues. CDR3 region: CATPGVTSGYNEQFF. CDR3 sequence (DNA): TGTGCCACCCCTGGGGTGACTAGCGGCTACAATGAGCAGTTCTTC.

This chain links TRBV21-1 with TRBJ2-7. TRBV21-1 is a pseudogene segment. The length of the CDR3 is 8 residues. CDR3 sequence: CVWYEQYF. DNA of the CDR3: TGTGTTTGGTACGAGCAGTACTTC.

The rearrangement joins TRBV12-5 to TRBJ2-1, with a possible D match to TRBD2 (5 bases). CDR3 length: 16 amino acids. Germline V gives CDR1 LGHNT, CDR2 FRNRAP. V was shortened by 0 bases and J by 0 bases, with 9 bases between the two germline ends. CDR3 nucleotides: TGTGCTAGTGGTTTGGTGTGGGAGAGCTCCTACAATGAGCAGTTCTTC. This translates into CASGLVWESSYNEQFF.

In its sample, this clonotype was seen a few times. The V call is TRBV20-1, the J call TRBJ1-2; a weak D match, TRBD1 (6 bases). The CDR3 has 12 residues. The V gene lost 5 bases and the J gene lost 8 bases, with 15 bases spanning the gap. CDR1 and CDR2 from the germline V gene are DFQATT and SNEGSKA (reference sequence). The CDR3 nucleotides read TGCAGTGCTTCAACAGGGTATTGGGGCTACACCTTC. Protein: CSASTGYWGYTF.

This clonotype is a singleton in its sample. The genes are TRBV4-2 and TRBJ1-2; D unclear. This CDR3 spans 13 amino acids. The V end was cut by 0 bases, the J end by 4 bases, with 6 bases between. From germline, CDR1 is LGHNA and CDR2 YNFKEQ. The CDR3 DNA reads TGTGCCAGCAGCCAAGAGGGTCTCTATGGCTACACCTTC. This sequence encodes CASSQEGLYGYTF.

The chain combines TRBV5-1 with TRBJ1-3; D call uncertain. CDR3 length: 15 residues. Germline-derived CDR1 and CDR2 are SGHRS and YFSETQ. Here the CDR3 reads CVQQLNWRPGNTIYF. CDR3 DNA sequence: TGCGTCCAGCAACTGAACTGGCGGCCTGGAAACACCATATATTTT.

Concerning this clonotype itself: Possible read error: a much larger clone is one base away. The V call is TRBV7-3, the J call TRBJ2-1; D is undetermined. CDR1 and CDR2 (germline): SGHTA, FQGTGA. The CDR3 contains 13 residues. V shed 1 base and J shed 7 bases, with 8 bases lying between them. CDR3 bases: TGTGCCAGCAGCTTAAGCACCCATAATGAGCAGTTCTTC. It encodes CASSLSTHNEQFF. Using reference TRBV7-3 and TRBJ2-1 for the parts outside the CDR3, the full variable domain is GAGVSQTPSNKVTEKGKYVELRCDPISGHTALYWYRQSLGQGPEFLIYFQGTGAADDSGLPNDRFFAVRPEGSVSTLKIQRTERGDSAVYLCASSLSTHNEQFFGPGTRLTVL.

About this clonotype: A read error may produce the germline difference seen at one junction end. CDR3 amino acids: CAGSRAWGKSYEQYF. The CDR3 DNA is TGTGCCGGCAGCCGGGCGTGGGGGAAATCGTACGAGCAGTACTTC. The V call is TRBV7-2, the J call TRBJ2-7; D might be TRBD1 or TRBD2, each matching 5 bases. The CDR3 covers 15 residues. The germline gives CDR1 SGHTA, CDR2 FQGNSA.

The chain uses TRBV2 and TRBJ2-1; D is possibly TRBD2 (6 bases). Germline V gene data show CDR1 as SNHLY and CDR2 as FYNNEI. The V and J ends lost 7 bases and 3 bases respectively, with 16 bases between them. The CDR3 spans 15 residues. CDR3 residues: CASKRTGASYNEQFF. The CDR3 nucleotides read TGTGCCAGCAAAAGGACGGGAGCAAGCTACAATGAGCAGTTCTTC. The full variable domain, in which reference TRBV2 and TRBJ2-1 provide the parts outside the CDR3, is EPEVTQTPSHQVTQMGQEVILRCVPISNHLYFYWYRQILGQKVEFLVSFYNNEISEKSEIFDDQFSVERPDGSNFTLKIRSTKLEDSAMYFCASKRTGASYNEQFFGPGTRLTVL.

The J gene is TRBJ2-3, the V gene TRBV6-2 or TRBV6-3; D possibly corresponds to TRBD2 (6 bases). This CDR3 has 14 residues. Germline V gene data show CDR1 as MNHEY and CDR2 as SVGEGT. The V end was cut by 8 bases, the J end by 12 bases, with 24 bases between. CDR3 residues: CASGEPAGTPRQYF. DNA for the CDR3: TGTGCCAGCGGTGAGCCTGCCGGGACTCCTCGTCAGTATTTT.

This clonotype was counted only a few times. V gene TRBV7-9 combines with J gene TRBJ1-2; possibly TRBD1 for D (5 bases). The CDR3 has 18 residues. V lost 1 base and J lost 4, with 22 bases in between. Germline CDR1 and CDR2: SEHNR and FQNEAQ (reference sequence). CDR3 protein: CASSLVGRIGTESYGYTF. The DNA for the CDR3 is TGTGCCAGCAGCTTAGTCGGTCGGATAGGGACGGAATCCTATGGCTACACCTTC.